A selection of T cell receptor beta chains follows, all from one sample in a study of cytotoxic CD8 clonotypes in ibrutinib-treated CLL. Clones were read by immunoSEQ multiplex PCR, and TCRdb kept only the in-frame ones, dropping some. The sample has about 50,000 clones, 57% seen once. The source material was PBMCs, sampled after 24 months of ibrutinib treatment. All receptors derive from a human donor with chronic lymphocytic leukemia. CDR3s include the opening cysteine and the closing phenylalanine or tryptophan. Each record gives: J gene, V gene, D gene, clone size, CDR3 DNA, CDR3 protein. A D gene is named only where the DNA matches it firmly. The listing skips clone size in some rows; elsewhere it reads once, few, many or a size class.

J: TRBJ2-7
V: TRBV2
D: TRBD1
size: .
DNA: TGTGCCAGCAGTTGGGACAGGAATGGCGAGCAGTACTTC
CDR3: CASSWDRNGEQYF

J: TRBJ1-2
V: TRBV11-2
D: .
size: .
DNA: TGTGCCAGCAGCCATTCAGGGGAACTCGACTATGGCTACACCTTC
CDR3: CASSHSGELDYGYTF

J: TRBJ2-5
V: TRBV10-2
D: .
size: .
DNA: TGCGCCAGCAGGAGGCAAGAGACCCAGTACTTC
CDR3: CASRRQETQYF

J: TRBJ2-1
V: TRBV5-1
D: TRBD1
size: .
DNA: TGCGCCAGCAGCCTGGGACAGGGTTTTGGGTACAATGAGCAGTTCTTC
CDR3: CASSLGQGFGYNEQFF

J: TRBJ1-1
V: TRBV19
D: .
size: .
DNA: TGTGCCAGTAGTGGGGGCGCGAACACTGAAGCTTTCTTT
CDR3: CASSGGANTEAFF

J: TRBJ1-2
V: TRBV10-3
D: .
size: .
DNA: TGTGCCATCAGTGAGTCGAAAGTGGTCCCTAACTATGGCTACACCTTC
CDR3: CAISESKVVPNYGYTF

J: TRBJ1-2
V: TRBV4-1
D: .
size: .
DNA: TGCGCCAGCAGCCAAGATCCCCCAGGAGTAAGGAACTATGGCTACACCTTC
CDR3: CASSQDPPGVRNYGYTF

J: TRBJ1-5
V: TRBV2
D: .
size: .
DNA: TGTGCCAGCAGTGAAGCGCTTTCGGGAGGGAATCAGCCCCAGCATTTT
CDR3: CASSEALSGGNQPQHF

J: TRBJ2-3
V: TRBV5-4
D: TRBD2
size: .
DNA: TGTGCCAGCAGCTTAGGGACTAGTGCAAGAGATACGCAGTATTTT
CDR3: CASSLGTSARDTQYF

J: TRBJ2-1
V: TRBV6-6
D: .
size: few
DNA: TGTGCCACCCAGACAGGAGCCGACGAGCAGTTCTTC
CDR3: CATQTGADEQFF

J: TRBJ1-5
V: TRBV6-5
D: .
size: .
DNA: TGTGCCAGCAGACCAGGGCCTAGCAATCAGCCCCAGCATTTT
CDR3: CASRPGPSNQPQHF

J: TRBJ2-2
V: TRBV6-1
D: .
size: .
DNA: TGTGCCAGCACGAGGTCCGGGGAGCTGTTTTTT
CDR3: CASTRSGELFF

J: TRBJ1-2
V: TRBV4-1
D: .
size: .
DNA: TGCGCCAGCAGCCAAGAGGGCACCTGGAGCTATGGCTACACCTTC
CDR3: CASSQEGTWSYGYTF

J: TRBJ2-2
V: TRBV11-2
D: TRBD2
size: .
DNA: TGTGCCAGCATCCCACGGACTAGCGGTATGACCGGGGAGCTGTTTTTT
CDR3: CASIPRTSGMTGELFF

J: TRBJ2-1
V: TRBV10-3
D: .
size: few
DNA: TGTGCCATCAGTGAGTCCTGGGCGGCCAATCCCCGTCTACGCTCCTACAATGAGCAGTTCTTC
CDR3: CAISESWAANPRLRSYNEQFF

J: TRBJ1-1
V: TRBV5-1
D: TRBD1
size: .
DNA: TGCGCCAGCAGCATCTCCGGGACAGGAAACACTGAAGCTTTCTTT
CDR3: CASSISGTGNTEAFF

J: TRBJ1-1
V: TRBV7-9
D: .
size: .
DNA: TGTGCCAGCAGCCTATACAGGGACACTGAAGCTTTCTTT
CDR3: CASSLYRDTEAFF

J: TRBJ2-1
V: TRBV11-2
D: .
size: .
DNA: TGTGCCAGCAGCTTAATACTCTCCTACAATGAGCAGTTCTTC
CDR3: CASSLILSYNEQFF

J: TRBJ1-6
V: TRBV9
D: .
size: once
DNA: TGTGCCAACAGTATCCGGGCCGCCAATTCACCCCTCCACTTT
CDR3: CANSIRAANSPLHF

J: TRBJ1-2
V: TRBV6-1
D: TRBD1
size: .
DNA: TGTGCCAGCAGTAGACAGGGGGCTGGCTATGGCTACACCTTC
CDR3: CASSRQGAGYGYTF

J: TRBJ2-7
V: TRBV27
D: TRBD1
size: few
DNA: TGTGCCAGCAGTTTATGGGGACAGCCGTACGAGCAGTACTTC
CDR3: CASSLWGQPYEQYF

J: TRBJ1-5
V: TRBV7-8
D: .
size: .
DNA: TGTGCCAGCAGCCCCAGTTTGGGTGGGGGGTCGCCCCAGCATTTT
CDR3: CASSPSLGGGSPQHF

J: TRBJ1-2
V: TRBV19
D: .
size: many
DNA: TGTGCCAGTAGTATTTCGGTCTATGGCTACACCTTC
CDR3: CASSISVYGYTF

J: TRBJ2-5
V: TRBV23-1
D: TRBD2
size: .
DNA: TGCGCCAGCAGTCAATCTAGCGGGGGGAAAGAGACCCAGTACTTC
CDR3: CASSQSSGGKETQYF

J: TRBJ1-6
V: TRBV7-9
D: TRBD1
size: .
DNA: TGTGCCAGCAGCTTAGTACAGGGGAATTCACCCCTCCACTTT
CDR3: CASSLVQGNSPLHF

J: TRBJ1-2
V: TRBV28
D: TRBD1
size: .
DNA: TGTGCCAGCAGTTCCGGACAGGCCTCCTATAGCTACACCTTC
CDR3: CASSSGQASYSYTF

J: TRBJ1-6
V: TRBV19
D: .
size: .
DNA: TGTGCCAGTAACGCCGGGGGGTTCGGTAATTCACCCCTCCACTTT
CDR3: CASNAGGFGNSPLHF

J: TRBJ1-1
V: TRBV6-5
D: .
size: .
DNA: TGTGCCAGCAGTTACTGGGGTGAGGACACTGAAGCTTTCTTT
CDR3: CASSYWGEDTEAFF

J: TRBJ2-7
V: TRBV6-5
D: .
size: .
DNA: TGTGCCAGCAGACGTGGGGACGAGCAGTACTTC
CDR3: CASRRGDEQYF

J: TRBJ1-5
V: TRBV5-4
D: TRBD1
size: .
DNA: TGTGCCAGCAGCCCCGGGACAGGGACGATTCAGCCCCAGCATTTT
CDR3: CASSPGTGTIQPQHF

J: TRBJ1-2
V: TRBV4-2
D: TRBD1
size: .
DNA: TGTGCCAGCAGCCGGACAGGGGCAGAACAAGAAGGCTACACCTTC
CDR3: CASSRTGAEQEGYTF

J: TRBJ2-1
V: TRBV29-1
D: .
size: once
DNA: TGCAGCGCATCGGGCCAGGGACCCGGGCAGTTCTTC
CDR3: CSASGQGPGQFF

J: TRBJ2-1
V: TRBV7-8
D: .
size: .
DNA: TGTGCCAGCAGCTCCTACAGGGTCCCCTACAATGAGCAGTTCTTC
CDR3: CASSSYRVPYNEQFF

J: TRBJ2-3
V: TRBV5-4
D: .
size: medium-sized
DNA: TGTGCCAGCAGCTTGGCCAGGGAAGATACGCAGTATTTT
CDR3: CASSLAREDTQYF

J: TRBJ1-2
V: TRBV6-5
D: .
size: few
DNA: TGTGCCAGCAGTTATTTAACGGGACCGGATGGCTACACCTTC
CDR3: CASSYLTGPDGYTF

J: TRBJ2-7
V: TRBV28
D: TRBD2
size: .
DNA: TGTGCCAGCAGAACTAGCGGGGGGGCGAGCGAGCAGTACTTC
CDR3: CASRTSGGASEQYF

J: TRBJ2-4
V: TRBV9
D: TRBD2
size: .
DNA: TGTGCCAGCAGCGTAGCGGCTAGCGGGGCCAAAAACATTCAGTACTTC
CDR3: CASSVAASGAKNIQYF

J: TRBJ2-2
V: TRBV4-2
D: .
size: few
DNA: TGTGCCAGCAGCCGGGCACAGGAGGGCACCGGGGAGCTGTTTTTT
CDR3: CASSRAQEGTGELFF

J: TRBJ2-1
V: TRBV5-4
D: TRBD1
size: few
DNA: TGTGCCAGCAGCTCTATGGACAGGGCTTACGATGAGCAGTTCTTC
CDR3: CASSSMDRAYDEQFF

J: TRBJ2-3
V: TRBV6-1
D: TRBD2
size: .
DNA: TGTGCCAGCAGGCTGACTAGCGGAGATACGCAGTATTTT
CDR3: CASRLTSGDTQYF

J: TRBJ1-1
V: TRBV5-1
D: .
size: once
DNA: TGCGCCAGCAGCTTGGTTGGGGGAAGGAACACTGAAGCTTTCTTT
CDR3: CASSLVGGRNTEAFF

J: TRBJ1-6
V: TRBV6-5
D: .
size: few
DNA: TGTGCCAGCAGTTACGGGCAGGGCCCCCTCCACTTT
CDR3: CASSYGQGPLHF

J: TRBJ2-3
V: TRBV19
D: .
size: few
DNA: TGTGCCAGTAGTATAGAGGCAGGCGTGGATACGCAGTATTTT
CDR3: CASSIEAGVDTQYF

J: TRBJ2-1
V: TRBV5-1
D: TRBD2
size: .
DNA: TGCGCCAGCAGCTCCCCAGCGGGGGGGCTGGATGAGCAGTTCTTC
CDR3: CASSSPAGGLDEQFF

J: TRBJ2-5
V: TRBV13
D: TRBD2
size: .
DNA: TGTGCCAGCAGCGCGCGGAATGGACTAGCGGGGGGCCGAGAGACCCAGTACTTC
CDR3: CASSARNGLAGGRETQYF

J: TRBJ1-5
V: TRBV19
D: TRBD1
size: .
DNA: TGTGCCAGTAGCCGCCCGGGACAGCAACGAGGTAGTCAGCCCCAGCATTTT
CDR3: CASSRPGQQRGSQPQHF

J: TRBJ1-1
V: TRBV6-1
D: .
size: once
DNA: TGTGCCAGCAGGGCCGTAGGGCTGAACGCTGAAGCTTTCTTT
CDR3: CASRAVGLNAEAFF

J: TRBJ1-2
V: TRBV2
D: .
size: few
DNA: TGTGCCAGCGCGACAGATAACTATGGCTACACCTTC
CDR3: CASATDNYGYTF

J: TRBJ1-6
V: TRBV12-5
D: .
size: .
DNA: TGTGCTAGTGGTTTGGTATCCCAAGGTTCACCCCTCCACTTT
CDR3: CASGLVSQGSPLHF

J: TRBJ1-2
V: TRBV28
D: .
size: few
DNA: TGTGCCAGCAGTTTAGTTGGACAGCTTTATGGCTACACCTTC
CDR3: CASSLVGQLYGYTF

J: TRBJ2-3
V: TRBV2
D: .
size: .
DNA: TGTGCCAGCATGGGGCGAACTAGCACAGATACGCAGTATTTT
CDR3: CASMGRTSTDTQYF

J: TRBJ2-7
V: TRBV6-1
D: .
size: many
DNA: TGTGCCAGCAGTGAACAATTCGACAGCACCTACGAGCAGTACTTC
CDR3: CASSEQFDSTYEQYF

J: TRBJ2-1
V: TRBV5-4
D: TRBD1
size: .
DNA: TGTGCCAGCAGTTTTGGGACAGCAATAAATGAGCAGTTCTTC
CDR3: CASSFGTAINEQFF

J: TRBJ2-7
V: TRBV2
D: .
size: .
DNA: TGTGCCAGCAGTGAGGACAGCTACTACGAGCAGTACTTC
CDR3: CASSEDSYYEQYF

J: TRBJ1-1
V: TRBV10-3
D: TRBD1
size: .
DNA: TGTGCCATCAGTGAGCAGGGGGCTCGTACTGAAGCTTTCTTT
CDR3: CAISEQGARTEAFF